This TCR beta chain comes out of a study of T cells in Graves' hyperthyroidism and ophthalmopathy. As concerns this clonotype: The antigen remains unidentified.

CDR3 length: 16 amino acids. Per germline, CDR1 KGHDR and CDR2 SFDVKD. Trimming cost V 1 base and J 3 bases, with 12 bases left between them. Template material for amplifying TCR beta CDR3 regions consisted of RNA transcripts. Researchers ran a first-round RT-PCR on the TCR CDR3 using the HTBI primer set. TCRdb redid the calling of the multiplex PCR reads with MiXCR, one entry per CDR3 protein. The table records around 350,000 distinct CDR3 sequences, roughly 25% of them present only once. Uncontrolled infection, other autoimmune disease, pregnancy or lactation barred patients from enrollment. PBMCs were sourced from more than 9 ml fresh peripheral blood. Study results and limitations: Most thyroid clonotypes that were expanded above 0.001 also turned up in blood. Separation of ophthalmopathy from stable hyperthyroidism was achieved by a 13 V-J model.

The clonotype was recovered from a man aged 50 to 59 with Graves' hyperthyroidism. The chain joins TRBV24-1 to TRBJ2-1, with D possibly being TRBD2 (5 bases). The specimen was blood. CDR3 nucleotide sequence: TGTGCCACCAGTGATTTTAGTCCGGCGGGCTACAATGAGCAGTTCTTC. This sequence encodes CATSDFSPAGYNEQFF.